This T cell receptor beta chain was recovered during a study of blood T cell repertoires in COVID-19. Study background: Nucleic acid was either cDNA or gDNA, and it came from T cells, B-cell-depleted T cells, or PBMCs.

This table comes from immunoSEQ multiplex PCR, and its TCRdb copy is limited to in-frame clones, with some not included. Here the sample spans around 69,000 clones, roughly four fifths being singletons. The germline gives CDR1 SGHAT, CDR2 FQNNGV. Losses at the gene ends were 3 bases for V and 7 bases for J; bases not matched to a gene: 9. The CDR3 is 15 residues long. This TCR was recovered from a woman aged 60-75 years with acute or convalescent COVID-19. The chain has TRBV11-2 and TRBJ1-2; 9 bases fit TRBD1. What was sequenced was peripheral blood. DNA of the CDR3: TGTGCCAGCAGCTTTGCCGGGACAGGGCTTGGTGGCTACACCTTC. Protein product: CASSFAGTGLGGYTF. The whole variable domain, remainder taken from reference TRBV11-2 and TRBJ1-2, is EAGVAQSPRYKIIEKRQSVAFWCNPISGHATLYWYQQILGQGPKLLIQFQNNGVVDDSQLPKDRFSAERLKGVDSTLKIQPAKLEDSAVYLCASSFAGTGLGGYTFGSGTRLTVV.